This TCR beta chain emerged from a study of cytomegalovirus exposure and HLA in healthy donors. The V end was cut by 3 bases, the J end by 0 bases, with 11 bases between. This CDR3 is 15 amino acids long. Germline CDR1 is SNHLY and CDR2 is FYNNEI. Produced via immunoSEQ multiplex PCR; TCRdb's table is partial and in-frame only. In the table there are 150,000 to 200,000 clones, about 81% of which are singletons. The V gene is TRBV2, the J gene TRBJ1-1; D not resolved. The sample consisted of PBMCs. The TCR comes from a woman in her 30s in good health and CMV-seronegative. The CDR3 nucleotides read TGTGCCAGCAGTGATGCTTTGCGGATGAACACTGAAGCTTTCTTT. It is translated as CASSDALRMNTEAFF.